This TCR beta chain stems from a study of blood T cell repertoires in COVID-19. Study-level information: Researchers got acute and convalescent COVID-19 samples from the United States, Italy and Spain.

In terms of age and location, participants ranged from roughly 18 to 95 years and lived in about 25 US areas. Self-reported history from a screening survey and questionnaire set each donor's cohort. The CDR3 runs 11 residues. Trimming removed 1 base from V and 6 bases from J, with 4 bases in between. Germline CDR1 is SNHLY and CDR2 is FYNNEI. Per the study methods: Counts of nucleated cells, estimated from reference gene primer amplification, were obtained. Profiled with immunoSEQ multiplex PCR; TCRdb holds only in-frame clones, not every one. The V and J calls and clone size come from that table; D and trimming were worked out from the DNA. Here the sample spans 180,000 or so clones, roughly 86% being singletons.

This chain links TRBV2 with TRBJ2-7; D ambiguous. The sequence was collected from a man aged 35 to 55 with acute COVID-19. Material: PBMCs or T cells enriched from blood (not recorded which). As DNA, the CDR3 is TGTGCCAGCAGTGAAGACTCCGAGCAGTACTTC. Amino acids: CASSEDSEQYF.